This entry lists 6 T cell receptor beta chains sequenced from one sample in a study of identical twins. TCRdb independently ran MiXCR on the 5' RACE reads; one entry per CDR3 protein. The table has some 460,000 distinct CDR3 sequences, about 14% seen once. These data were also filed under a second study, of yellow fever vaccine responses in identical twins.

The material sequenced was CD4+ T cells sorted from blood. Source of these receptors: a woman aged 18-29 years in good health.

The genes are TRBV20-1 and TRBJ2-5, with D perhaps matching TRBD1 or TRBD2 (5 bases each). Germline V gene lookup returns CDR1 DFQATT and CDR2 SNEGSKA (reference sequence). Trimming pared 5 bases from V and 1 base from J, leaving 14 bases between. The length of the CDR3 is 14 residues. CDR3 DNA: TGCAGTGCTCACACGTTGGGGGTCCAAGAGACCCAGTACTTC. This encodes CSAHTLGVQETQYF.

The sample holds many counts of this clonotype. The rearrangement joins TRBV20-1 to TRBJ2-3; perhaps TRBD2 as D (6 bases). Trimming removed 6 bases at V and 2 bases at J, with 9 bases between. Per germline, CDR1 DFQATT and CDR2 SNEGSKA (reference sequence). The length of the CDR3 is 12 residues. In DNA form, the CDR3 reads TGCAGTGCCCGGGGGAACACAGATACGCAGTATTTT. Its translation: CSARGNTDTQYF.

This clonotype was seen a few times. The chain recombines TRBV10-3 with TRBJ2-7; a weak D match, TRBD1 (7 bases). Germline CDR1 reads ENHRY; CDR2 reads SYGVKD. The V end lost 2 bases, the J end lost 6 bases, and 14 bases lay between the germline ends. The CDR3 runs 14 residues. CDR3 coding DNA: TGTGCCATCAGTGAGAGTCCAGGGGGGTCCGAGCAGTACTTC. Its protein is CAISESPGGSEQYF.

This clonotype was picked up a small number of times. The junction departs from the called germline gene at one end, perhaps through a read error. V is TRBV5-6 and J is TRBJ2-5; D gene uncertain. Germline V gene data show CDR1 as SGHDT and CDR2 as YYEEEE. This CDR3 comprises 12 residues. This chain's CDR3 is CASSRTQGTQYF. The DNA for the CDR3 is TGTGCCAGCAGCCGAACCCAAGGGACCCAGTACTTC.

In its sample, this clonotype was seen a few times. The CDR3 nucleotides are TGTGCCAGCGCCCTCCTAGGGGTCGGGGAGCAGTACTTC. This gives the protein CASALLGVGEQYF. The chain uses TRBV5-8 and TRBJ2-7; D may be TRBD1 (5 bases). In germline, CDR1 is SGHTS, CDR2 YDEGEE. The V end lost 7 bases, the J end lost 7 bases, and 18 bases lay between the germline ends. The CDR3 is made up of 13 amino acids.

The V call is TRBV20-1, the J call TRBJ2-5; D might be TRBD2 (6 bases). Germline CDR1 is DFQATT and CDR2 is SNEGSKA (reference sequence). The CDR3 is 11 residues long. V lost 6 bases and J 4 bases, leaving 9 bases between the germline ends. Here the CDR3 DNA reads TGCAGTGCCTTAGCGGTAGAGACCCAGTACTTC. This translates into CSALAVETQYF.